One TCR beta chain is described in this entry. The CDR3 is 15 amino acids. Germline-derived CDR1 and CDR2 are MNHEY and SVGEGT. The TRB cDNA libraries were prepared by 5' RACE with UMI labels. TCRdb reprocessed the 5' RACE reads; each CDR3 protein has one entry and no DNA is given. Its listing shows just over 60,000 distinct CDR3 sequences. This sample was included in a study of CXCR3-negative and CXCR3-positive naive CD8 T cells. This TCR was recovered from a human donor in good health. Some clones in this sample may be carry-over from other donors' samples. Source material: naive CXCR3- CD8+ T cells from blood. Subset here: CD45RO-CCR7+CD27+CD95- naive CD8+ T cells lacking CXCR3 (TNR3-). This chain uses TRBV6-2 or TRBV6-3 with TRBJ1-1; no DNA is available, so the TRBD1 call from TCRdb remains unchecked. The CDR3 loop reads CASSPYRGPEAEAFF.